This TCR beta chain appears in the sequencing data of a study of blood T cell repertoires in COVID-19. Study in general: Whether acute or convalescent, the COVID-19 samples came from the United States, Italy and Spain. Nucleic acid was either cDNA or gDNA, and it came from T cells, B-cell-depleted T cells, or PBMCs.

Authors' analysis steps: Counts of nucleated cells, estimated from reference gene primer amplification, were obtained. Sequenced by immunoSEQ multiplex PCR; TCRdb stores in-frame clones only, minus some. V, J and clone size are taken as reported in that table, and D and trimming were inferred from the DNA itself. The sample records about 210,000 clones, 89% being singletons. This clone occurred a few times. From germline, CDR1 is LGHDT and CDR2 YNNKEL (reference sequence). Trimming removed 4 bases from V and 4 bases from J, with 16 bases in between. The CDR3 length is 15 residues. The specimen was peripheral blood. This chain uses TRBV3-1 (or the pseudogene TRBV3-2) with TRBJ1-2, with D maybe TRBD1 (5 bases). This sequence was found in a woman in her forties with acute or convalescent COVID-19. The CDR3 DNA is TGTGCCAGCAGCCCTCGTCAGGGTGTGTCCTATGGCTACACCTTC. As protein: CASSPRQGVSYGYTF.